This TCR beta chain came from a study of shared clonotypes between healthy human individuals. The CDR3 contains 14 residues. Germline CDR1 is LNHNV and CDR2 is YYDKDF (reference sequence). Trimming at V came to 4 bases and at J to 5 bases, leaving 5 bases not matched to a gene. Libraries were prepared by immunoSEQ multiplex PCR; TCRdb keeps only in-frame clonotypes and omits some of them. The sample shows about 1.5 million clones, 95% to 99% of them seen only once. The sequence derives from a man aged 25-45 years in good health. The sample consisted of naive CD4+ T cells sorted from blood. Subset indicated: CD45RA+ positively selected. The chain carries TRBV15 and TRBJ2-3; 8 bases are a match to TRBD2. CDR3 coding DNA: TGTGCCACCAGCAAGGGACTAGTCTTAGATACGCAGTATTTT. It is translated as CATSKGLVLDTQYF.